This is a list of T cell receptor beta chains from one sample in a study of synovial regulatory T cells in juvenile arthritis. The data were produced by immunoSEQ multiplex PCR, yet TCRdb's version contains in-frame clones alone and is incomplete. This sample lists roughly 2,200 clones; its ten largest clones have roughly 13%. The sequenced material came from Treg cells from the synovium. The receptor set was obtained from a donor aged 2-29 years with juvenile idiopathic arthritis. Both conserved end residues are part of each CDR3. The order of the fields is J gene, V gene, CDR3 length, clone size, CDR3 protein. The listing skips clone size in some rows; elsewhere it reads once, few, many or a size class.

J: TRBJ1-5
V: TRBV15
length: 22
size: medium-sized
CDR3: CATSRDRRARTGSDYSNQPQHF

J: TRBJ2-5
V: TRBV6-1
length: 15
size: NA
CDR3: CASSGRLAGAETQYF

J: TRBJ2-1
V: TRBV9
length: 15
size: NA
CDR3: CASSGGGGAYNEQFF

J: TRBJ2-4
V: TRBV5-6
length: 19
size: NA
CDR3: CASSSQVGQGRLAKNIQYF

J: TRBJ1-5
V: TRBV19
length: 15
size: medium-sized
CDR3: CASSREQGPQWPQHF

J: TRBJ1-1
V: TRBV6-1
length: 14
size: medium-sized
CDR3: CASSLNTGATEAFF

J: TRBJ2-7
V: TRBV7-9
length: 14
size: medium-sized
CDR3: CASSSWDRPDEQYF

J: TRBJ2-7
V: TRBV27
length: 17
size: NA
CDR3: CASRRTGGLSGSYEQYF

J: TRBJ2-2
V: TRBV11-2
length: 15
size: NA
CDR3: CASSFSTANTGELFF

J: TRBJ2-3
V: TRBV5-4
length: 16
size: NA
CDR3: CASSAGLAGGTDTQYF

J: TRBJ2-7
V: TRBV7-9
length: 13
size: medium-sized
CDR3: CASSLLGPYEQYF

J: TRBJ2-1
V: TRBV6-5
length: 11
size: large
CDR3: CASSSRQEQFF

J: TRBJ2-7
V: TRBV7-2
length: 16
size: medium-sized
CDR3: CASSLYRDGGAYEQYF

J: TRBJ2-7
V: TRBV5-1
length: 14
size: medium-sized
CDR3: CASRLGDGTYEQYF

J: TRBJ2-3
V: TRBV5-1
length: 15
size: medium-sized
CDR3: CASSFGGGRTDTQYF

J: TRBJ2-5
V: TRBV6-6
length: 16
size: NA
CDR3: CARPAPYSGGAYEQYF

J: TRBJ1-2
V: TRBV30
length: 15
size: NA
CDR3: CAWGFRTAYFYGYTF

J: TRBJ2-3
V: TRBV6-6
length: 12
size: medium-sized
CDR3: CASSPVGTSSYF

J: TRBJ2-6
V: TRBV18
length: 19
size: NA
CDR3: CASSPEVMDWRSGANVLTF

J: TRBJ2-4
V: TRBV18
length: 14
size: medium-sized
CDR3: CASSAEQVKNIQYF

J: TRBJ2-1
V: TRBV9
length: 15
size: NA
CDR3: CASSVGLAADNEQFF

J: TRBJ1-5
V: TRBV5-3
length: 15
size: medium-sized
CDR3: CARSREQGMFQPQHF

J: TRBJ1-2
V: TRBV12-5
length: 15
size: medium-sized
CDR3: CASGLVIGGGYGYTF

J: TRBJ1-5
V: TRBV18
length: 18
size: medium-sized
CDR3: CASSPQHRGLGSNQPQHF

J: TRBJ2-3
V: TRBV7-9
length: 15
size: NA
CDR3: CASGATSGITDTQYF

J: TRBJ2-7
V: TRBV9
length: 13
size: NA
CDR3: CASATASGYEQYF

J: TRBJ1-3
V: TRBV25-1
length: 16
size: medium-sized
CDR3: CASSPEGAYSGNTIYF

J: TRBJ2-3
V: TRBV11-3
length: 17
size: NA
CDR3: CASSQGLAGLNTDTQYF

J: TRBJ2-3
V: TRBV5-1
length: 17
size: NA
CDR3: CASSLEPSGRSTDTQYF

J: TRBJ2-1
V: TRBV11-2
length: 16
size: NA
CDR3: CASSSSAGGGYNEQFF

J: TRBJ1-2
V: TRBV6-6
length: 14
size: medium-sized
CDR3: CATLNPASNYGYTF

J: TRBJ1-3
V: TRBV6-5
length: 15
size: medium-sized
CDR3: CASSYQAAGGNTIYF

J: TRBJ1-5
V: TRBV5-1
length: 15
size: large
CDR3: CASSSTGGGNQPQHF

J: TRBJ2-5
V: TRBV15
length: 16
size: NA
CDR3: CATSRDMGGSRETQYF

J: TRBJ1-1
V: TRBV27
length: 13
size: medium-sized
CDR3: CASSFGQGREAFF

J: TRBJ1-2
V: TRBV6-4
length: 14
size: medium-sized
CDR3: CASSPTHTNYGYTF

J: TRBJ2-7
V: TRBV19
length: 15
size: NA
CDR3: CASSNGLAHPYEQYF